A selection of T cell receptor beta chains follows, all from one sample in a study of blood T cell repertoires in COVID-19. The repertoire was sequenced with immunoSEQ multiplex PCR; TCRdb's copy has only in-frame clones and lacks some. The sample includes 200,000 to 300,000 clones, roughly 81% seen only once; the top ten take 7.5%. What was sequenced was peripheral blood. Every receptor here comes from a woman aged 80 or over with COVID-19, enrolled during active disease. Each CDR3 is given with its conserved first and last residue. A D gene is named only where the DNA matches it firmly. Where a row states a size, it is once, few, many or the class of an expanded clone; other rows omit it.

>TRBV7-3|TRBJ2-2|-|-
TGTGCCAGCAGCTACAGTAACACCGGGGAGCTGTTTTTT
CASSYSNTGELFF
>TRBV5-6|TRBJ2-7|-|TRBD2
TGTGCCAGCAGCCAAGGACTAGCGGGATCTTACGAGCAGTACTTC
CASSQGLAGSYEQYF
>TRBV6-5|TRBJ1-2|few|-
TGTGCCAGCAGTTGGGGGGAGGCCACTGGGGGCTACACCTTC
CASSWGEATGGYTF
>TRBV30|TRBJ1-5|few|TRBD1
TGTGCCTGGAGTCCTTACCTCGGGACAGGATTGCAGCCCCAGCATTTT
CAWSPYLGTGLQPQHF
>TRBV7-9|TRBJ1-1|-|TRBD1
TGTGCCAGCAGCTCGAGAGGACAGGGAAAAACTGAAGCTTTCTTT
CASSSRGQGKTEAFF
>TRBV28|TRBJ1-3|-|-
TGTGCCAGCAGTTTATCAGGGTATGGATACACCATATATTTT
CASSLSGYGYTIYF
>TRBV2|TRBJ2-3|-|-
TGTGCCAGCAGGGGGGACTTCACAGATACGCAGTATTTT
CASRGDFTDTQYF
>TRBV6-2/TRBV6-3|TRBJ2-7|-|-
TGTGCCAGCAGTTACGGGGCAGCCGTGGGGGAGCAGTACTTC
CASSYGAAVGEQYF
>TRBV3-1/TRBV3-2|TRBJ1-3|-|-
TGTGCCAGCAGTCGATACGGCTCTGGAAACACCATATATTTT
CASSRYGSGNTIYF
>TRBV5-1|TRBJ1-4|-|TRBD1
TGCGCCAGCAGCTTGCCCGGGGGGACAGGGAATGAAAAACTGTTTTTT
CASSLPGGTGNEKLFF
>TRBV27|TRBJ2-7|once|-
TGTGCCAGCAGTTTCACTAGCCTGAGCTCCTACGAGCAGTACTTC
CASSFTSLSSYEQYF
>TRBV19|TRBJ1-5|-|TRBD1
TGTGCCAGTAGGAACAGGGGTGGTCAGCCCCAGCATTTT
CASRNRGGQPQHF
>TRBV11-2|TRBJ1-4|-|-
TGTGCCAGCAGCTTAGAGCGTGAAAAACTGTTTTTT
CASSLEREKLFF
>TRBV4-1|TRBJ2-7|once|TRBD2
TGCGCCAGCAGCCTACGGGCCAGCGGGAGAACCTACGAGCAGTACTTC
CASSLRASGRTYEQYF
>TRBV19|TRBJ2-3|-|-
TGTGCCAGTAGTATCCAGACGGGGGATACGCAGTATTTT
CASSIQTGDTQYF
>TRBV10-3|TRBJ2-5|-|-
TGTGCCATCAGTGAGTCGGGGGGACAAGAGACCCAGTACTTC
CAISESGGQETQYF
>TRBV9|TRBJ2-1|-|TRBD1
TGTGCCAGCAGCGAGAGAAGTAAGGGGGCCGATCTCAATGAGCAGTTCTTC
CASSERSKGADLNEQFF
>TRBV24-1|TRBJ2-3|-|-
TGTGCCACCAGTGATTTTGGGAGTTCGTCAGATACGCAGTATTTT
CATSDFGSSSDTQYF
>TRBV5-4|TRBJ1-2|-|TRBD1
TGTGCCAGCAGCTTGGACGAGGACAGGGGGCCGGGTGGCTACACCTTC
CASSLDEDRGPGGYTF
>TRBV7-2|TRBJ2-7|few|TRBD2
TGTGCCAGCAGCTTACAAACTAGCGGCTCCTACGAGCAGTACTTC
CASSLQTSGSYEQYF
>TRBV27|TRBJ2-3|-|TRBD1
TGTGCCAGCGGCGCCTTGACAGGGGGCGAGTATCATACGCAGTATTTT
CASGALTGGEYHTQYF
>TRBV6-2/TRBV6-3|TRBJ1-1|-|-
TGTGCCAGCAGTTACTCGATTCCGGGTCCTTGGGCTTTCTTT
CASSYSIPGPWAFF
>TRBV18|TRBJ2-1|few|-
TGTGCCAGCTCACCAAGCTTGATAAGGACTGGGAGCTCCTACAATGAGCAGTTCTTC
CASSPSLIRTGSSYNEQFF